This T cell receptor beta chain was observed in a study of regulatory T cells in long-lasting Graves disease. Comments on this clonotype: The antigen remains unidentified.

Time point reported: persistent/refractory GD, antithyroid drugs over 5 years with positive TRAb. TCR sequences were obtained from RNA taken from PBMCs. Diagnoses of Graves' disease were made by American Thyroid Association guidelines. Germline V gene sequence: CDR1 MDHEN, CDR2 SYDVKM. V lost 6 bases to trimming and J lost 3 bases; unmatched junction nucleotides: 14. The CDR3 is 17 residues long. Building the TCR beta libraries relied on iRepertoire HTBI primers, and CDR3 regions underwent Arm-PCR. Per the original data handling: Identified segments across samples numbered 55 to 70 TRBV and approximately 15 TRBJ. Each CDR3 protein is one row after TCRdb ran MiXCR on the multiplex PCR reads. TCRdb assigned the V and J calls; the authors' analysis was not used. The sample lists around 460,000 distinct CDR3 sequences; roughly 23% were seen once. The study, taken as a whole, reports: TRBV28, TRBJ1-2 and TRBJ2-5 were segments that persistent disease favored. Sharing of public clonotypes was greater in persistent patients (under 3,000) than in new patients (around 1,000).

The sample in question was peripheral blood mononuclear cells (PBMCs), obtained when the disease was refractory, from a patient treated with antithyroid drugs. This TCR derives from a female donor with Graves disease. The J gene is TRBJ2-1, the V gene TRBV28; 7 bases agree with TRBD1. The CDR3 protein is CASRTGQAPRSYNEQFF. The CDR3 coding sequence is TGTGCCAGCAGGACTGGACAGGCACCCCGCAGCTACAATGAGCAGTTCTTC.